The rows below give T cell receptor beta chains drawn from one sample of a study of T cells in tuberculosis. Profiled with immunoSEQ multiplex PCR; TCRdb holds only in-frame clones, not every one. Of around 38,000 clones in the sample, 85% to 95% were seen once. Specimen: PBMCs. The receptor source for this set is a donor aged 10-29 years with latent tuberculosis or without tuberculosis infection. CDR3s include the opening cysteine and the closing phenylalanine or tryptophan.

V	J	CDR3
TRBV7-3	TRBJ2-3	CASSRQGNTDTQYF
TRBV9	TRBJ2-2	CASSVYGGPNTGELFF
TRBV5-4	TRBJ2-1	CASSLLGTGEQFF
TRBV7-2	TRBJ2-3	CASSFLSSTDTQYF
TRBV2	TRBJ2-7	CASSLITGGYYEQYF
TRBV9	TRBJ2-7	CASSAAGTGVSEQYF
TRBV4-1	TRBJ2-7	CASSQAFRRGAYEQYF
TRBV7-6	TRBJ1-5	CASSLGTGGAGNQPQHF
TRBV6-5	TRBJ2-1	CASSQAASSYNEQFF
TRBV9	TRBJ1-3	CASSVYPLGILSGNTIYF
TRBV23-1	TRBJ1-2	CASSQDSFNYGYTF
TRBV14	TRBJ1-2	CASSQDGTWGGYTF
TRBV27	TRBJ2-1	CASSLSSDRGSLRFF
TRBV5-1	TRBJ1-1	CASSIAGQDNTEAFF
TRBV11-2	TRBJ2-1	CASSANRENEQFF
TRBV2	TRBJ2-7	CASSRGRLGQYF
TRBV4-1	TRBJ2-1	CASSLGTGYNEQFF
TRBV4-2	TRBJ2-1	CASSHPGLAGGVDEQFF
TRBV5-1	TRBJ1-2	CASSLNGGYTF
TRBV10-3	TRBJ1-5	CAISESGGSQPQHF
TRBV30	TRBJ2-3	CAWSRTGGTDTQYF
TRBV5-6	TRBJ2-7	CASSLSGGNIYEQYF
TRBV19	TRBJ2-1	CASRGPSEQFF
TRBV9	TRBJ1-2	CASSGTGEGFVNYGYTF
TRBV25-1	TRBJ2-7	CASSEFAGAPGEQYF
TRBV5-1	TRBJ2-3	CASSFSGGTDTQYF
TRBV19	TRBJ1-4	CASSGREESREKLFF
TRBV7-2	TRBJ1-6	CASSLGGTGRNSPLHF
TRBV5-4	TRBJ2-3	CASSLLAGVTDTQYF
TRBV2	TRBJ1-5	CASRPLPLVGEPQHF
TRBV9	TRBJ1-6	CASSPWKQKNNSPLHF
TRBV5-1	TRBJ2-3	CASSLRPSGASDTQYF
TRBV5-5	TRBJ1-2	CASSLESGFGYTF
TRBV11-3	TRBJ2-2	CASSSKTGLGTGELFF
TRBV4-2	TRBJ2-6	CASSQRSSEYSGANVLTF
TRBV5-6	TRBJ1-2	CASSPGQNLYGYTF
TRBV7-8	TRBJ1-5	CASSPLLVPSTQPQHF
TRBV27	TRBJ1-2	CASSLIPSGGSYGYTF
TRBV4-3	TRBJ1-4	CASSQDIRFGATNEKLFF
TRBV4-1	TRBJ2-5	CASSQVILETQYF
TRBV5-1	TRBJ2-7	CASSTGLADYEQYF
TRBV5-8	TRBJ2-7	CASSLYEQYF
TRBV5-1	TRBJ1-1	CASKREYTEAFF
TRBV6-5	TRBJ1-2	CASSSGQTYYGYTF
TRBV5-1	TRBJ1-2	CASSSRQTANYGYTF
TRBV25-1	TRBJ2-1	CASYSGGAREQFF
TRBV7-6	TRBJ1-2	CASGSVAGLLYGYTF
TRBV14	TRBJ1-6	CASSLFQGPGGNSPLHF
TRBV5-6	TRBJ2-2	CASSSPTGDTGELFF
TRBV10-3	TRBJ2-1	CAINGQETTYNEQFF
TRBV7-6	TRBJ2-1	CASSFSNEQFF
TRBV29-1	TRBJ2-7	CSVAVTSSYEQYF
TRBV7-3	TRBJ2-7	CASSPSSGEAYEQYF